Presented here are 22 T cell receptor beta chains from one specimen sequenced in a study of blood T cell repertoires in COVID-19. Sequencing was performed with immunoSEQ multiplex PCR; in TCRdb, only in-frame clones are kept and a portion is missing. The sample lists under 350,000 clones, roughly 91% occurring once. Sequenced input: peripheral blood. The receptors derive from a man between 40 and 49 years old with acute or convalescent COVID-19.

V is TRBV2 and J is TRBJ1-4; D not resolved. Germline V gene sequence: CDR1 SNHLY, CDR2 FYNNEI. The CDR3 is 14 residues long. The V and J ends lost 6 bases and 6 bases respectively, with 14 bases between them. CDR3: CASSGGQLYEKLFF. CDR3 DNA sequence: TGTGCCAGCAGCGGCGGGCAACTCTATGAAAAACTGTTTTTT. The variable domain in full, with the rest retrieved from reference TRBV2 and TRBJ1-4, is EPEVTQTPSHQVTQMGQEVILRCVPISNHLYFYWYRQILGQKVEFLVSFYNNEISEKSEIFDDQFSVERPDGSNFTLKIRSTKLEDSAMYFCASSGGQLYEKLFFGSGTQLSVL.

The count of this clone is one. This sequence joins TRBV6-1 and TRBJ2-5; D is perhaps TRBD2 (6 bases). The CDR3 spans 16 residues. Germline lookup yields CDR1 MNHNS and CDR2 SASEGT. V was shortened by 2 bases and J by 3 bases, with 16 bases between the two germline ends. The CDR3 loop reads CASSESGGWGEETQYF. In DNA, the CDR3 is TGTGCCAGCAGTGAATCCGGAGGGTGGGGCGAAGAGACCCAGTACTTC.

This clone has a single count. V gene TRBV19 combines with J gene TRBJ1-3; 10 positions match TRBD1. Unmatched junction bases numbered 8, after V lost 6 bases and J lost 0 bases. This CDR3 is 17 amino acids long. The V gene's germline CDR1 is LNHDA and CDR2 SQIVND (reference sequence). The CDR3 sequence is CASSPGQGESSGNTIYF. CDR3 coding DNA: TGTGCCAGTAGCCCCGGACAGGGGGAATCCTCTGGAAACACCATATATTTT.

Turning to this clone: One end of the junction is discordant with germline, which a read error may explain. The chain links TRBV6-5 to TRBJ2-7; possible D gene TRBD2, 8 bases. The germline V gene has CDR1 MNHEY and CDR2 SVGAGI. This CDR3 spans 16 amino acids. The CDR3 DNA sequence: TGTGCCAGCAGGTACTTTAGCGGGGACAGCTCCTACGAGCAGTACTTC. It specifies CASRYFSGDSSYEQYF.

The genes are TRBV20-1 and TRBJ2-2; 7 bases map to TRBD1. Trimming at V came to 3 bases and at J to 2 bases, leaving 6 bases not matched to a gene. This CDR3 is built from 15 residues. CDR1 is DFQATT, CDR2 SNEGSKA, per germline (reference sequence). The CDR3 DNA is TGCAGTGCTAGTAGGGGGACAGTTAACACCGGGGAGCTGTTTTTT. It specifies CSASRGTVNTGELFF.

The V call is TRBV15, the J call TRBJ1-5; D is uncertain. The germline CDR1 and CDR2 sequences are LNHNV and YYDKDF (reference sequence). The CDR3 runs to 17 residues. V lost 3 bases, J lost 1 base, and 16 bases lay in between. This CDR3 is CATSSTGLTWSNQPQHF. DNA of the CDR3: TGTGCCACCAGCAGTACTGGTCTTACGTGGAGCAATCAGCCCCAGCATTTT.

The J gene is TRBJ1-2, the V gene TRBV12-5; D gene uncertain. V was trimmed by 1 base and J by 4 bases, leaving 10 bases between them. This CDR3 comprises 14 residues. Germline V lookup: CDR1 LGHNT, CDR2 FRNRAP. The DNA for the CDR3 is TGTGCTAGTGGTTTGGGGGCGCAAGTCTATGGCTACACCTTC. Its protein product is CASGLGAQVYGYTF.

The CDR3 reads CASRRTGGAYGYTF. DNA for the CDR3: TGTGCCAGCAGGCGCACAGGGGGCGCCTATGGCTACACCTTC. The V and J genes are TRBV5-6 and TRBJ1-2; 9 bases align to TRBD1. Trimming cost V 5 bases and J 4 bases; bases outside gene matches: 6. Germline V gene sequence: CDR1 SGHDT, CDR2 YYEEEE. The CDR3 loop spans 14 amino acids.

The chain combines TRBV27 with TRBJ2-7, with TRBD1 identical over 8 bases. Unmatched junction bases numbered 12, after V lost 5 bases and J lost 6 bases. Germline V gives CDR1 MNHEY, CDR2 SMNVEV (reference sequence). The CDR3 totals 15 residues. The DNA of the CDR3 is TGTGCCAGCAGTACCCCGGACAGGGTACGGCGCGAGCAGTACTTC. Its translation is CASSTPDRVRREQYF.

The count of this clone is one. The rearrangement joins TRBV5-8 to TRBJ2-3; the match to TRBD2 covers 15 bases. J was trimmed by 6 bases and V by 4 bases; bases with no gene match: 9. The CDR3 runs to 17 residues. Germline CDR1 SGHTS, CDR2 YDEGEE. CDR3 in DNA: TGTGCCAGCAGCCCCGGGACTAGCGGGGGGAGGAGGGATACGCAGTATTTT. Its translation: CASSPGTSGGRRDTQYF.

The rearrangement links TRBV3-1 (or the pseudogene TRBV3-2) to TRBJ1-4; 10 nucleotides line up with TRBD1. Germline loops: CDR1 LGHDT, CDR2 YNNKEL (reference sequence). Germline trimming cut 2 bases from V and 6 bases from J; bases unmatched to any gene: 3. The CDR3 has 15 residues. CDR3 nucleotides: TGTGCCAGCAGCCAATTCGGGACAGGGGATGAAAAACTGTTTTTT. Protein: CASSQFGTGDEKLFF.

The chain recombines TRBV2 with TRBJ1-2, with 8 bases identical to TRBD1. The CDR3 covers 11 residues. Germline CDR1 is SNHLY and CDR2 is FYNNEI. After removal of 7 bases from V and 14 bases from J, the junction contained 9 bases not matched to a gene. The CDR3 DNA reads TGTGCCAGCACTCGAACCTGGGACAGGACCTTC. Translated: CASTRTWDRTF.

J is TRBJ1-6 and V is TRBV9, with TRBD1 matching 9 bases. The germline V gene has CDR1 SGDLS and CDR2 YYNGEE. This CDR3 region has 15 residues. Trimming cost V 4 bases and J 4 bases; bases outside gene matches: 3. The CDR3 DNA reads as TGTGCCAGCAGCTCGGGACAGGGATATAATTCACCCCTCCACTTT. It specifies CASSSGQGYNSPLHF.

The chain joins TRBV18 to TRBJ1-1; maybe TRBD1 (6 bases). Germline V CDR1 and CDR2: KGHSH, LQKENI. Deletions cut 3 bases from V and 5 bases from J, with 16 bases between. The CDR3 extends over 15 amino acids. The CDR3 bases are TGTGCCAGCTCACCGCCGGGGGGGGGCAGGACTGAAGCTTTCTTT. Its protein product is CASSPPGGGRTEAFF.

J is TRBJ2-3 and V is TRBV6-5, with D tentatively TRBD1 (5 bases). The CDR3 covers 14 residues. Germline loops: CDR1 MNHEY, CDR2 SVGAGI. V lost 6 bases to trimming and J lost 6 bases, with 16 bases between them. CDR3 bases: TGTGCCAGCAGGGGCTGGGCTTGGGGCGATACGCAGTATTTT. It yields the protein CASRGWAWGDTQYF.

The chain joins TRBV5-1 to TRBJ1-1; D is unclear. CDR3 size: 10 residues. V lost 6 bases, J lost 6 bases, and 6 bases lay in between. The V gene's germline CDR1 is SGHRS and CDR2 YFSETQ. The CDR3 DNA sequence: TGCGCCAGCACCCAGGCTGAAGCTTTCTTT. This encodes CASTQAEAFF. The entire variable domain, with the rest obtained from reference TRBV5-1 and TRBJ1-1, is as follows: KAGVTQTPRYLIKTRGQQVTLSCSPISGHRSVSWYQQTPGQGLQFLFEYFSETQRNKGNFPGRFSGRQFSNSRSEMNVSTLELGDSALYLCASTQAEAFFGQGTRLTVV.

In the case of this clone: Other DNA sequences from this sample encode an identical CDR3 as well. The chain is built from TRBV9 and TRBJ2-7; D call uncertain. V lost 0 bases, J lost 1 base, and 8 bases lay in between. Germline CDR1 SGDLS, CDR2 YYNGEE. There are 14 residues in the CDR3. The CDR3 loop is CASSVEAGSYEQYF. Here the CDR3 DNA reads TGTGCCAGCAGCGTAGAGGCAGGATCCTACGAGCAGTACTTC.

The chain joins TRBV6-5 to TRBJ1-1, with 10 bases fitting TRBD1. The CDR3 has 15 residues. In germline, CDR1 is MNHEY, CDR2 SVGAGI. The junction had 3 bases not matched to a gene; V was cut back by 4 bases and J by 1 base. The CDR3 DNA sequence: TGTGCCAGCAGTTCGACAGGGGGCACGAACACTGAAGCTTTCTTT. Amino acids: CASSSTGGTNTEAFF.

V is TRBV19 and J is TRBJ2-3; weak D call: TRBD1 (6 bases). The germline gives CDR1 LNHDA, CDR2 SQIVND (reference sequence). Trimming took off 7 bases at V and 2 bases at J, with 16 bases between the two ends. The CDR3 runs 15 residues. The CDR3 reads CASKGHTSYTDTQYF. In nucleotides, the CDR3 is TGTGCCAGTAAGGGACACACCTCGTACACAGATACGCAGTATTTT.

The gene calls are TRBV2 and TRBJ1-3, with 9 positions matching TRBD1. The CDR3 extends over 15 amino acids. CDR1 and CDR2 from the germline V gene are SNHLY and FYNNEI. The J segment lost 4 bases and the V segment lost 3 bases, leaving 4 bases of the junction unmatched. The CDR3, as DNA: TGTGCCAGCAGTGACCCGGGACAGGGAGGAAACACCATATATTTT. This sequence encodes CASSDPGQGGNTIYF. The full variable domain, rest sourced from reference TRBV2 and TRBJ1-3, is EPEVTQTPSHQVTQMGQEVILRCVPISNHLYFYWYRQILGQKVEFLVSFYNNEISEKSEIFDDQFSVERPDGSNFTLKIRSTKLEDSAMYFCASSDPGQGGNTIYFGEGSWLTVV.

The chain recombines TRBV25-1 with TRBJ2-3, with unresolved D. The CDR3 totals 14 residues. V lost 4 bases and J lost 1, with 9 bases in between. CDR1 is MGHDK and CDR2 is SYGVNS in the germline V gene. CDR3 region: CASSGTVGTDTQYF. CDR3 nucleotides: TGTGCCAGCAGTGGCACGGTTGGCACAGATACGCAGTATTTT.

The V gene is TRBV2, the J gene TRBJ1-2; no clear D gene. The CDR3 loop spans 13 amino acids. V dropped 7 bases and J dropped 8 bases, with 17 bases sitting between them. Germline V gene lookup returns CDR1 SNHLY and CDR2 FYNNEI. The CDR3 DNA is TGTGCCAGCACCGGAGGGCAGCTGGAGGGCTACACCTTC. It yields the protein CASTGGQLEGYTF.